Listed below are T cell receptor beta chains from one sample, sequenced in a study of T cells in Graves' hyperthyroidism and ophthalmopathy. TCRdb reanalysed the multiplex PCR reads using MiXCR and keeps one entry per CDR3 protein. Of hundreds of thousands of distinct CDR3 sequences listed, 12% to 15% are singletons. Material: blood. The receptors were gathered from a woman aged 18-29 years with Graves' hyperthyroidism. Each CDR3 is given with its conserved first and last residue. The D gene is left open where the match is weak. Expanded clones are given a class, and other clones once, few, many or no size at all.

j_call v_call clone_size d_call cdr3_length cdr3_nt cdr3_aa
TRBJ1-6 TRBV27 many - 15 TGTGCCAGCAGTTTTTGGAGAGTAGATAATTCACCCCTCCACTTT CASSFWRVDNSPLHF
TRBJ1-2 TRBV3-1 few - 14 TGTGCCAGCAGCCCAGCGGGACCGGTCTATGGCTACACCTTC CASSPAGPVYGYTF
TRBJ2-7 TRBV27 few TRBD2 15 TGTGCCAGCAGTAATGCGGGACTAGCTGGCTACGAGCAGTACTTC CASSNAGLAGYEQYF
TRBJ2-7 TRBV6-2/TRBV6-3 - TRBD2 16 TGTGCCACAGGGCCCAGGACGACTAGCGGGGCCTACGAGCAGTACTTC CATGPRTTSGAYEQYF
TRBJ2-1 TRBV20-1 many TRBD1 12 TGCAGTGCTAGACAGGGGGACGATGAGCAGTTCTTC CSARQGDDEQFF
TRBJ2-3 TRBV6-5 - TRBD2 17 TGTGCCAGCAGTTACTCGAGACTAGCGGTGGGGCAAGATACGCAGTATTTT CASSYSRLAVGQDTQYF
TRBJ2-7 TRBV27 many TRBD2 18 TGTGCCAGCAGAGGTCGGACTAGCGGGACCTACCGGCTCTACGAGCAGTACTTC CASRGRTSGTYRLYEQYF
TRBJ1-2 TRBV20-1 few TRBD1 14 TGCAGTGCTAGGATGGACAGGGTCCCCTATGGCCACACCTTC CSARMDRVPYGHTF
TRBJ1-4 TRBV18 many TRBD1 15 TGTGCCAGCTCACCTCGAGGGACAGGGAATGAAAAACTGTTTTTT CASSPRGTGNEKLFF
TRBJ2-4 TRBV30 many - 16 TGTGCCTGGAGTGTGACCGGCCGGAGGGCCAAAAACATTCAGTACTTC CAWSVTGRRAKNIQYF
TRBJ2-3 TRBV25-1 many TRBD1 15 TGTGCCAGCAGCGACAGGGATTTTTCCACAGATACGCAGTATTTT CASSDRDFSTDTQYF
TRBJ1-1 TRBV6-1 many - 14 TGTGCCAGCAGTGATCACCAGGGGAGCACTGAAGCTTTCTTT CASSDHQGSTEAFF
TRBJ2-7 TRBV3-1 many TRBD1 14 TGTGCCAGCAGCGGAGGACAGGTGACCTACGAGCAGTACTTC CASSGGQVTYEQYF
TRBJ2-5 TRBV7-9 many - 12 TGTGCCAGCAGCTGGACAGTAGAGACCCAGTACTTC CASSWTVETQYF
TRBJ2-7 TRBV4-1 - - 16 TGCGCCAGCAGCCAAGTATTAAGGAGCTCCTACAATGAGCAGTACTTC CASSQVLRSSYNEQYF
TRBJ2-7 TRBV29-1 many - 15 TGCAGCGTTGAAGACTCCCGAGACAGCCGCTACGAGCAGTACTTC CSVEDSRDSRYEQYF
TRBJ2-2 TRBV18 many TRBD1 18 TGTGCCAGCTCACCACAAAGGGACAGGGACCACATCACCGGGGAGCTGTTTTTT CASSPQRDRDHITGELFF
TRBJ2-1 TRBV6-2/TRBV6-3 few TRBD2 20 TGTGCCAGCAGTTACTCGCCAAAGGTAGTAGCGGGGGACTCCTACAATGAGCAGTTCTTC CASSYSPKVVAGDSYNEQFF
TRBJ2-7 TRBV5-5 many TRBD1 15 TGTGCCAGCAGCTCCACTCCGGGACAGCCCTACGAGCAGTACTTC CASSSTPGQPYEQYF
TRBJ2-1 TRBV12-3/TRBV12-4 many - 16 TGTGCCAGCAGTTTACGAGCGGGCGGACTGTACAATGAGCAGTTCTTC CASSLRAGGLYNEQFF
TRBJ2-7 TRBV6-5 few - 12 TGTGCCAGCAGTTACGTGGAGGGCGAGCAGTACTTC CASSYVEGEQYF
TRBJ2-7 TRBV13 few TRBD2 15 TGTGCCAGCAGCACCTCTAGCGGGAGCTTTTACGAGCAGTACTTC CASSTSSGSFYEQYF
TRBJ1-2 TRBV20-1 - - 14 TGCAGTGCTAGAGCAACCACAGGAGACTATGGCTACACCTTC CSARATTGDYGYTF
TRBJ2-3 TRBV30 many TRBD1 14 TGTGCCTGGAATCCCGACAGGGGGATAGATACGCAGTATTTT CAWNPDRGIDTQYF
TRBJ1-2 TRBV5-5 few TRBD1 14 TGTGCCAGCAGCTGGGGACAGCCTAACTATGGCTACACCTTC CASSWGQPNYGYTF
TRBJ2-2 TRBV28 many TRBD2 15 TGTGCCAGCAGTCTGGGACTAGCGGGAGTCGTGGAGCTGTTTTTT CASSLGLAGVVELFF